A selection of T cell receptor beta chains follows, all from one sample in a study of radiotherapy plus CTLA-4 blockade in lung cancer. Libraries were prepared by immunoSEQ multiplex PCR; TCRdb keeps only in-frame clonotypes and omits some of them. The data show tens of thousands of clones, approximately 79% seen once. Sequenced material: peripheral blood, taken from a patient treated with radiotherapy plus ipilimumab. These receptors came from a human donor with non-small cell lung cancer whose response to radiotherapy plus ipilimumab could not be evaluated. Some clones in this sample may be carry-over from other donors' samples. Both conserved end residues are part of each CDR3. Fields, in order: J gene, clone size, D gene, V gene, CDR3 protein, CDR3 DNA. The D gene is left open where the match is weak. The listing skips clone size in some rows; elsewhere it reads once, few, many or a size class.

J: TRBJ2-3; size: NA; D: TRBD2; V: TRBV2; CDR3: CASSRLAGSTDTQYF; DNA: TGTGCCAGCAGTAGACTAGCGGGGAGCACAGATACGCAGTATTTT
J: TRBJ2-7; size: NA; D: TRBD1; V: TRBV2; CDR3: CASSVGTGGDGEQYF; DNA: TGTGCCAGCAGTGTCGGGACAGGGGGCGACGGCGAGCAGTACTTC
J: TRBJ2-1; size: NA; D: NA; V: TRBV13; CDR3: CASSSMGLNYNEQFF; DNA: TGTGCCAGCAGCTCGATGGGACTTAATTACAATGAGCAGTTCTTC
J: TRBJ1-6; size: NA; D: NA; V: TRBV5-8; CDR3: CASSLTELSPLHF; DNA: TGTGCCAGCAGCTTGACGGAGCTTTCACCCCTCCACTTT
J: TRBJ2-7; size: NA; D: NA; V: TRBV11-2; CDR3: CASSLSKRGLAYEQYF; DNA: TGTGCCAGCAGCCTATCCAAAAGGGGCCTCGCCTACGAGCAGTACTTC
J: TRBJ2-7; size: NA; D: TRBD1; V: TRBV4-1; CDR3: CASSQRDSRLGEQYF; DNA: TGCGCCAGCAGCCAACGGGACAGTCGTTTGGGCGAGCAGTACTTC
J: TRBJ2-1; size: NA; D: TRBD1; V: TRBV5-1; CDR3: CASSLDGTGERGSQFF; DNA: TGCGCCAGCAGTTTGGATGGGACAGGGGAAAGGGGTTCTCAGTTCTTC
J: TRBJ1-1; size: once; D: NA; V: TRBV29-1; CDR3: CSAGRGRGTEAFF; DNA: TGCAGCGCCGGAAGGGGAAGAGGCACTGAAGCTTTCTTT
J: TRBJ2-1; size: NA; D: NA; V: TRBV19; CDR3: CASSVRGGFENEQFF; DNA: TGTGCCAGTAGTGTCAGGGGTGGGTTTGAGAATGAGCAGTTCTTC
J: TRBJ2-1; size: NA; D: NA; V: TRBV5-1; CDR3: CASSSGFFNEQFF; DNA: TGCGCCAGCAGCTCCGGGTTCTTCAATGAGCAGTTCTTC
J: TRBJ1-2; size: NA; D: TRBD1; V: TRBV28; CDR3: CASRQGALGYTF; DNA: TGTGCCAGCAGACAGGGGGCTCTCGGCTACACCTTC
J: TRBJ2-7; size: NA; D: TRBD1; V: TRBV18; CDR3: CASSPGTGAYEQYF; DNA: TGTGCCAGCTCCCCCGGGACAGGGGCCTACGAGCAGTACTTC
J: TRBJ1-5; size: NA; D: NA; V: TRBV10-3; CDR3: CAISGNSGADQPQHF; DNA: TGTGCCATCAGTGGGAACTCAGGGGCCGATCAGCCCCAGCATTTT
J: TRBJ2-1; size: NA; D: TRBD2; V: TRBV9; CDR3: CASSVLTSGGPYNEQFF; DNA: TGTGCCAGCAGCGTCCTGACTAGCGGGGGGCCCTACAATGAGCAGTTCTTC
J: TRBJ1-1; size: NA; D: TRBD1; V: TRBV28; CDR3: CASSIRDRDWRNDEAFF; DNA: TGTGCCAGCAGTATCCGGGACAGGGACTGGAGAAATGATGAAGCTTTCTTT
J: TRBJ2-3; size: few; D: NA; V: TRBV7-9; CDR3: CASSSRTKGWQYF; DNA: TGTGCCAGCAGCTCCCGGACAAAAGGTTGGCAGTATTTT
J: TRBJ1-3; size: NA; D: TRBD1; V: TRBV5-1; CDR3: CASSVPGQGYGNTIYF; DNA: TGCGCCAGCAGCGTCCCGGGACAGGGGTACGGAAACACCATATATTTT
J: TRBJ2-5; size: NA; D: TRBD2; V: TRBV6-5; CDR3: CASSSGLAGGQETQYF; DNA: TGTGCCAGCAGTTCTGGACTAGCGGGGGGGCAAGAGACCCAGTACTTC
J: TRBJ1-1; size: few; D: TRBD1; V: TRBV6-6; CDR3: CASRQGGNTEAFF; DNA: TGTGCCAGCCGACAGGGGGGCAACACTGAAGCTTTCTTT
J: TRBJ1-5; size: NA; D: NA; V: TRBV19; CDR3: CASNTGFQPQHF; DNA: TGTGCCAGTAATACAGGGTTCCAGCCCCAGCATTTT
J: TRBJ1-2; size: many; D: NA; V: TRBV7-9; CDR3: CASSEIRDTFYGYTF; DNA: TGTGCCAGCAGCGAAATAAGGGACACCTTCTATGGCTACACCTTC
J: TRBJ2-2; size: many; D: TRBD2; V: TRBV6-1; CDR3: CASSEGLAGALNTGELFF; DNA: TGTGCCAGCAGTGAAGGGTTAGCGGGGGCCCTGAACACCGGGGAGCTGTTTTTT
J: TRBJ1-5; size: NA; D: NA; V: TRBV19; CDR3: CASRIGNQPQHF; DNA: TGTGCCAGTAGAATCGGCAATCAGCCCCAGCATTTT
J: TRBJ2-1; size: NA; D: NA; V: TRBV4-3; CDR3: CASSPRRGNEQFF; DNA: TGCGCCAGCAGCCCCCGACGGGGCAATGAGCAGTTCTTC
J: TRBJ1-3; size: few; D: NA; V: TRBV11-2; CDR3: CASSPPGQILTGNTIYF; DNA: TGTGCCAGCAGCCCGCCCGGACAGATACTAACCGGAAACACCATATATTTT
J: TRBJ2-1; size: NA; D: NA; V: TRBV5-1; CDR3: CASSLLPYTGVNYNEQFF; DNA: TGCGCCAGCAGCTTGCTCCCCTATACGGGGGTGAACTACAATGAGCAGTTCTTC
J: TRBJ2-2; size: few; D: NA; V: TRBV27; CDR3: CASSLGTFHTGELFF; DNA: TGTGCCAGCAGCCTCGGGACATTTCACACCGGGGAGCTGTTTTTT
J: TRBJ2-7; size: NA; D: NA; V: TRBV4-2; CDR3: CASSQRDNYEQYF; DNA: TGTGCCAGCAGCCAAAGGGACAACTACGAGCAGTACTTC
J: TRBJ2-3; size: once; D: TRBD1; V: TRBV7-6; CDR3: CASSFGQGLTDTQYF; DNA: TGTGCCAGCAGCTTCGGACAGGGCCTCACAGATACGCAGTATTTT
J: TRBJ1-1; size: NA; D: TRBD1; V: TRBV4-1; CDR3: CASSFRTGDNMNTEAFF; DNA: TGCGCCAGCAGCTTCCGGACAGGGGACAACATGAACACTGAAGCTTTCTTT
J: TRBJ2-5; size: few; D: NA; V: TRBV5-6; CDR3: CASSVRETQYF; DNA: TGTGCCAGCAGTGTCAGGGAGACCCAGTACTTC
J: TRBJ1-2; size: NA; D: TRBD1; V: TRBV29-1; CDR3: CSVEGTGTGGYTF; DNA: TGCAGCGTTGAGGGGACAGGGACGGGGGGCTACACCTTC
J: TRBJ2-2; size: NA; D: NA; V: TRBV6-5; CDR3: CASSTEDWNTGELFF; DNA: TGTGCCAGCAGTACGGAGGACTGGAACACCGGGGAGCTGTTTTTT
J: TRBJ2-2; size: few; D: TRBD1; V: TRBV11-3; CDR3: CASSLGDSFTGELFF; DNA: TGTGCCAGCAGCTTAGGGGACAGCTTCACCGGGGAGCTGTTTTTT
J: TRBJ2-2; size: few; D: NA; V: TRBV5-6; CDR3: CASSLVETGELFF; DNA: TGTGCCAGCAGCTTGGTAGAAACCGGGGAGCTGTTTTTT
J: TRBJ1-2; size: NA; D: TRBD1; V: TRBV6-6; CDR3: CASSYGQGAYGYTF; DNA: TGTGCCAGCAGTTATGGACAGGGGGCTTATGGCTACACCTTC
J: TRBJ2-2; size: NA; D: NA; V: TRBV28; CDR3: CASSFYRVGAGELFF; DNA: TGTGCCAGCAGTTTTTATAGAGTAGGGGCCGGGGAGCTGTTTTTT
J: TRBJ1-2; size: NA; D: TRBD1; V: TRBV4-2; CDR3: CASSQGPSIGQGEGYTF; DNA: TGTGCCAGCAGCCAAGGACCCTCAATTGGACAGGGGGAAGGCTACACCTTC
J: TRBJ1-2; size: NA; D: TRBD1; V: TRBV28; CDR3: CASGTDRGYGYTF; DNA: TGTGCCAGCGGGACGGACAGGGGCTATGGCTACACCTTC
J: TRBJ1-1; size: NA; D: TRBD1; V: TRBV10-2; CDR3: CASGQGTEAFF; DNA: TGCGCCAGCGGACAGGGGACTGAAGCTTTCTTT
J: TRBJ1-4; size: few; D: NA; V: TRBV27; CDR3: CASSFGGATNEKLFF; DNA: TGTGCCAGCAGTTTCGGAGGGGCAACTAATGAAAAACTGTTTTTT
J: TRBJ1-1; size: NA; D: NA; V: TRBV6-1; CDR3: CASSARGNTEAFF; DNA: TGTGCCAGCAGTGCCAGAGGGAACACTGAAGCTTTCTTT
J: TRBJ2-3; size: NA; D: TRBD2; V: TRBV6-5; CDR3: CASSYVASGEADTQYF; DNA: TGTGCCAGCAGTTACGTCGCTAGCGGGGAAGCTGATACGCAGTATTTT
J: TRBJ1-1; size: NA; D: NA; V: TRBV5-1; CDR3: CASSPGPAGGTEAFF; DNA: TGCGCCAGCAGCCCCGGACCGGCCGGGGGCACTGAAGCTTTCTTT
J: TRBJ1-3; size: few; D: NA; V: TRBV10-1; CDR3: CATFVGWRSGNTIYF; DNA: TGCGCCACCTTCGTTGGGTGGAGGTCTGGAAACACCATATATTTT
J: TRBJ2-1; size: few; D: TRBD1; V: TRBV7-3; CDR3: CASSLDRFSYNEQFF; DNA: TGTGCCAGCAGCCTGGACAGGTTCTCCTACAATGAGCAGTTCTTC
J: TRBJ2-5; size: NA; D: NA; V: TRBV7-6; CDR3: CASSLPNPETQYF; DNA: TGTGCCAGCAGCTTACCTAACCCGGAGACCCAGTACTTC
J: TRBJ1-2; size: few; D: TRBD1; V: TRBV5-4; CDR3: CASSGQGQGASGYTF; DNA: TGTGCCAGCAGCGGGCAGGGACAGGGGGCATCTGGCTACACCTTC
J: TRBJ2-3; size: NA; D: TRBD2; V: TRBV6-5; CDR3: CASRSLAGLTQYF; DNA: TGTGCCAGCAGGTCTCTAGCGGGGTTGACGCAGTATTTT
J: TRBJ2-7; size: NA; D: TRBD2; V: TRBV10-2; CDR3: CASIPSGGIYEQYF; DNA: TGCGCCAGCATTCCTAGCGGGGGCATCTACGAGCAGTACTTC
J: TRBJ1-2; size: NA; D: TRBD1; V: TRBV7-2; CDR3: CASRPRRGLGYGYTF; DNA: TGTGCCAGCCGACCCCGTAGGGGGCTAGGCTATGGCTACACCTTC
J: TRBJ2-5; size: NA; D: NA; V: TRBV18; CDR3: CASSPGVTQYF; DNA: TGTGCCAGCTCACCTGGAGTGACCCAGTACTTC
J: TRBJ2-1; size: NA; D: NA; V: TRBV25-1; CDR3: CASSEGREYNEQFF; DNA: TGTGCCAGCAGTGAAGGTCGTGAGTACAATGAGCAGTTCTTC
J: TRBJ2-1; size: once; D: NA; V: TRBV27; CDR3: CASSPNLQGREQFF; DNA: TGTGCCAGCAGTCCCAACCTACAGGGAAGAGAGCAGTTCTTC
J: TRBJ1-1; size: NA; D: NA; V: TRBV5-1; CDR3: CASSGEVGHTEAFF; DNA: TGCGCCAGCAGCGGAGAGGTGGGGCACACTGAAGCTTTCTTT
J: TRBJ2-1; size: NA; D: NA; V: TRBV6-4; CDR3: CASSVGTLSYNEQFF; DNA: TGTGCCAGCAGTGTAGGGACACTCTCCTACAATGAGCAGTTCTTC
J: TRBJ1-4; size: NA; D: NA; V: TRBV9; CDR3: CASSVGTANEKLFF; DNA: TGTGCCAGCAGCGTAGGGACAGCAAATGAAAAACTGTTTTTT
J: TRBJ1-6; size: NA; D: NA; V: TRBV7-6; CDR3: CASSGRAAGQTYNSPLHF; DNA: TGTGCCAGCAGCGGACGAGCGGCGGGGCAGACCTATAATTCACCCCTCCACTTT
J: TRBJ1-2; size: NA; D: NA; V: TRBV7-2; CDR3: CASSRDNYYGYTF; DNA: TGTGCCAGCAGCCGGGACAACTACTATGGCTACACCTTC
J: TRBJ1-4; size: medium-sized; D: TRBD1; V: TRBV2; CDR3: CASSEADRYSWGDEKLFF; DNA: TGTGCCAGCAGTGAAGCGGACAGGTACTCCTGGGGGGATGAAAAACTGTTTTTT